The 3 T cell receptor beta chains below were found in one sample sequenced in a study of blood T cell repertoires in COVID-19. Libraries were prepared by immunoSEQ multiplex PCR; TCRdb keeps only in-frame clonotypes and omits some of them. The sample includes about 210,000 clones, approximately 85% of them seen just once. The sequencing input was peripheral blood. All receptors come from a man aged 50-60 years with COVID-19, enrolled during active disease.

The chain has TRBV5-1 and TRBJ2-7; TRBD1 might be the D (5 bases). V lost 4 bases and J 3 bases, leaving 11 bases between the germline ends. In germline, CDR1 is SGHRS, CDR2 YFSETQ. CDR3 length: 13 amino acids. The CDR3 sequence: CASSRQGVYEQYF. The CDR3 nucleotides read TGCGCCAGCAGCCGGCAGGGCGTCTACGAGCAGTACTTC.

The V gene is TRBV11-3, the J gene TRBJ2-2, with D possibly being TRBD1 (6 bases). V was cut by 4 bases and J by 0 bases, with 15 bases left in between. This CDR3 is 17 amino acids long. CDR1 and CDR2 from the germline V gene are SGHNT and YENEEA. In DNA form, the CDR3 reads TGTGCCAGCAGCTCCCCTAGGGGGACATCGAACACCGGGGAGCTGTTTTTT. As protein: CASSSPRGTSNTGELFF. Together with reference TRBV11-3 and TRBJ2-2, the CDR3 gives the full variable domain: EAGVVQSPRYKIIEKKQPVAFWCNPISGHNTLYWYLQNLGQGPELLIRYENEEAVDDSQLPKDRFSAERLKGVDSTLKIQPAELGDSAVYLCASSSPRGTSNTGELFFGEGSRLTVL.

This sequence joins TRBV29-1 and TRBJ2-3; perhaps TRBD2 as D (6 bases). The CDR3 totals 14 residues. Trimming took off 4 bases at V and 1 base at J, with 12 bases between the two ends. Germline assignment: CDR1 SQVTM and CDR2 ANQGSEA. CDR3 nucleotides: TGCAGCGTTGTGAATGGCGGGGGCACAGATACGCAGTATTTT. Translated: CSVVNGGGTDTQYF.